The 21 T cell receptor beta chains presented below share a single source sample, sequenced in a study of T cell responses to AZD1222 COVID-19 vaccine. The protocol was immunoSEQ multiplex PCR, while the TCRdb copy is restricted to in-frame clones and leaves out a portion. The sample lists 150,000 to 250,000 clones, approximately 91% occurring once. The source material was peripheral blood, sampled 28 days after the second AZD1222 dose. These receptor sequences come from an adult who received the AZD1222 COVID-19 vaccine.

CDR3 amino acids: CASSNRGLAGGPLETQYF. CDR3 sequence (DNA): TGTGCCAGTAGTAACCGGGGACTAGCGGGAGGGCCGTTGGAGACCCAGTACTTC. V is TRBV19 and J is TRBJ2-5, with TRBD2 matching 16 bases. There are 18 residues in the CDR3. V lost 4 bases, J lost 5 bases, and 10 bases stayed unmatched. Per germline, CDR1 LNHDA and CDR2 SQIVND (reference sequence).

The J gene is TRBJ1-1, the V gene TRBV7-9; unclear D gene. CDR1 and CDR2 (germline): SEHNR, FQNEAQ (reference sequence). The V end lost 5 bases, the J end lost 1 base, and 11 bases lay between the germline ends. The CDR3 consists of 14 residues. The CDR3 DNA sequence: TGTGCCAGCAGCCCGCATCGGGAGAACACTGAAGCTTTCTTT. This encodes CASSPHRENTEAFF.

The chain uses TRBV4-1 and TRBJ2-2; D may correspond to TRBD1 or TRBD2 (6 bases each). The V gene's germline CDR1 is MGHRA and CDR2 YSYEKL. This CDR3 spans 16 amino acids. Trimming removed 4 bases at V and 3 bases at J, with 15 bases between. As DNA, the CDR3 is TGCGCCAGCAGCCGGGGGCTAGCGACTTACACCGGGGAGCTGTTTTTT. The encoded protein is CASSRGLATYTGELFF.

This clone is medium-sized (0.01 to 0.1%) within its sample. The V call is TRBV5-1, the J call TRBJ1-3; 9 nucleotides agree with TRBD1. The germline V gene has CDR1 SGHRS and CDR2 YFSETQ. The CDR3 consists of 15 residues. The V gene end was trimmed by 4 bases and the J gene end by 2 bases; junction bases not matched to a gene: 4. The CDR3 region is CASSTTGGTGNTIYF. CDR3 DNA sequence: TGCGCCAGCAGCACCACAGGGGGCACTGGAAACACCATATATTTT.

In this sample, this clone turned up a few times. The chain is built from TRBV10-2 and TRBJ1-5; D gene uncertain. This CDR3 is 13 amino acids long. Germline values: CDR1 WSHSY, CDR2 SAAADI. The ends were cut back, 4 bases at V and 4 bases at J, with 8 bases in the middle. CDR3 nucleotide sequence: TGCGCCAGCAGTGGGGCGGAGAATCAGCCCCAGCATTTT. Amino acids: CASSGAENQPQHF.

The chain combines TRBV19 with TRBJ1-4; tentative D call: TRBD1 (5 bases). The V and J ends lost 3 bases and 4 bases respectively, with 9 bases between them. CDR3 length equals 14 residues. The V gene's germline CDR1 is LNHDA and CDR2 SQIVND (reference sequence). The CDR3 DNA sequence: TGTGCCAGTAGTATTGGGGGTGGTAATGAAAAACTGTTTTTT. This gives the protein CASSIGGGNEKLFF.

The CDR3 bases are TGTGCCAGCAGCCAACGGACTAGCGGGATCGGTGAGCAGTTCTTC. Translation: CASSQRTSGIGEQFF. The rearrangement joins TRBV4-2 to TRBJ2-1; TRBD2 agrees at 12 bases. J gave up 9 bases and V 2 bases, and 5 bases lay outside the gene matches. Germline loops: CDR1 LGHNA, CDR2 YNFKEQ. This CDR3 comprises 15 residues.

A single count supports this clone. The chain recombines TRBV5-1 with TRBJ2-1; 11 bases agree with TRBD2. Germline loops: CDR1 SGHRS, CDR2 YFSETQ. The CDR3 totals 15 residues. V was pared by 4 bases and J by 8 bases, with 8 bases of the junction left unmatched. The CDR3, as DNA: TGCGCCAGCAGCCCACTAGCGGGAGTGACGGATGAGCAGTTCTTC. The encoded protein is CASSPLAGVTDEQFF.

The rearrangement links TRBV7-6 to TRBJ2-7, with D possibly TRBD2 on 6 matching bases. The CDR3 runs to 15 residues. CDR1 SGHVS and CDR2 FNYEAQ come from the germline V gene. V lost 2 bases to trimming and J lost 3 bases, with 14 bases between them. The DNA of the CDR3 is TGTGCCAGCAGCTTAAGGCCGGGGGAAGGCTACGAGCAGTACTTC. This codes for CASSLRPGEGYEQYF.

This chain joins TRBV6-2 or TRBV6-3 and TRBJ2-2; TRBD1 aligns across 8 bases. V shed 5 bases, J shed 3 bases, and the junction held 5 bases outside the gene matches. The CDR3 has 15 residues. The germline V gene has CDR1 MNHEY and CDR2 SVGEGT. The DNA of the CDR3 is TGTGCCAGCAGTAGGGACAGGTGGGACACCGGGGAGCTGTTTTTT. Translated, it gives CASSRDRWDTGELFF.

This clone has only one observation. The genes are TRBV4-1 and TRBJ2-1; no clear D. V was trimmed by 4 bases and J by 9 bases, leaving 10 bases between them. In germline, CDR1 is MGHRA, CDR2 YSYEKL. CDR3 length equals 12 residues. The CDR3 loop reads CASSLKGSEQFF. The DNA of the CDR3 is TGCGCCAGCAGCCTCAAGGGTAGTGAGCAGTTCTTC.

The chain combines TRBV27 with TRBJ2-2; weak D call: TRBD1 (6 bases). V lost 6 bases, J lost 1 base, and 12 bases lay in between. CDR1 is MNHEY, CDR2 SMNVEV, per germline (reference sequence). There are 15 residues in the CDR3. As DNA, the CDR3 is TGTGCCAGCAGCCTTACAGGGATGAACACCGGGGAGCTGTTTTTT. Translated, it gives CASSLTGMNTGELFF.

Only a few counts were recorded for this clone. This rearrangement joins TRBV4-1 to TRBJ2-7; 8 positions match TRBD2. This CDR3 is 18 amino acids long. V lost 6 bases and J lost 3; bases outside the gene matches: 19. From germline, CDR1 is MGHRA and CDR2 YSYEKL. DNA of the CDR3: TGCGCCAGCAGTGACATCTGGCAGCGGGAGCAGGGAGACTACGAGCAGTACTTC. As protein: CASSDIWQREQGDYEQYF.

This clone was picked up one time. The rearrangement joins TRBV2 to TRBJ2-2; TRBD1 is a possible D gene (5 bases). V was trimmed by 7 bases and J by 6 bases, leaving 9 bases between them. Germline assignment: CDR1 SNHLY and CDR2 FYNNEI. This CDR3 spans 12 amino acids. The CDR3 loop reads CASMVGPGELFF. In DNA, the CDR3 is TGTGCCAGCATGGTGGGGCCCGGGGAGCTGTTTTTT.

J is TRBJ2-2 and V is TRBV6-5, with 7 bases that match TRBD2. The V gene end was trimmed by 7 bases and the J gene end by 5 bases; junction bases not matched to a gene: 7. The CDR3 consists of 14 residues. Germline V gene sequence: CDR1 MNHEY, CDR2 SVGAGI. CDR3 sequence reads: CASNSGRVTGELFF. The CDR3 coding sequence is TGTGCCAGCAACTCGGGGAGGGTGACCGGGGAGCTGTTTTTT.

This clone was found once. The V call is TRBV4-1, the J call TRBJ1-1; D not certain. This CDR3 contains 13 residues. Looked up from germline, CDR1 is MGHRA and CDR2 is YSYEKL. The germline V and J ends were trimmed by 1 base and 1 base, with 4 bases remaining between them. This chain's CDR3 is CASSQVSNTEAFF. DNA of the CDR3: TGCGCCAGCAGCCAAGTCTCGAACACTGAAGCTTTCTTT.

The chain is built from TRBV13 and TRBJ1-2; TRBD1 matches 7 bases. The germline V gene encodes CDR1 PRHDT and CDR2 FYEKMQ (reference sequence). The CDR3 covers 13 residues. V gave up 4 bases and J gave up 8 bases; unmatched junction bases: 7. DNA for the CDR3: TGTGCCAGCAGCTCCGTGGACAGGTCGGGCTACACCTTC. It yields the protein CASSSVDRSGYTF.

The chain recombines TRBV5-1 with TRBJ1-1; a weak D match, TRBD1 (6 bases). Germline V gene lookup returns CDR1 SGHRS and CDR2 YFSETQ. The CDR3 runs to 15 residues. V was cut by 2 bases and J by 0 bases, with 11 bases left in between. The chain's CDR3 is CASSLSGQMNTEAFF. DNA for the CDR3: TGCGCCAGCAGCTTATCGGGACAAATGAACACTGAAGCTTTCTTT. Looking up the rest from reference TRBV5-1 and TRBJ1-1 gives the full variable domain: KAGVTQTPRYLIKTRGQQVTLSCSPISGHRSVSWYQQTPGQGLQFLFEYFSETQRNKGNFPGRFSGRQFSNSRSEMNVSTLELGDSALYLCASSLSGQMNTEAFFGQGTRLTVV.

V is TRBV27 and J is TRBJ2-5; TRBD1 aligns across 7 bases. The CDR3 runs 14 residues. V lost 5 bases and J lost 5; bases outside the gene matches: 8. Germline CDR1 and CDR2: MNHEY and SMNVEV (reference sequence). CDR3 in DNA: TGTGCCAGCAGTCCAGACAGGGAGCGGGAGACCCAGTACTTC. Protein: CASSPDRERETQYF.

CDR3 coding DNA: TGCGCCAGCAGTGAGTCCCGACAGGGGAGTTCGGGCTACACCTTC. Translated: CASSESRQGSSGYTF. The chain links TRBV10-2 to TRBJ1-2; TRBD1 aligns across 8 bases. Looked up from germline, CDR1 is WSHSY and CDR2 is SAAADI. The CDR3 totals 15 residues. V dropped 0 bases and J dropped 8; count of bases not matched to a gene: 8.

The chain recombines TRBV19 with TRBJ2-3; possibly TRBD2 for D (6 bases). The CDR3 has 15 residues. V was pared by 3 bases and J by 4 bases, with 14 bases between. Looked up from germline, CDR1 is LNHDA and CDR2 is SQIVND (reference sequence). The DNA for the CDR3 is TGTGCCAGTAGTATCCGGGCTAGCGCCCCAGATACGCAGTATTTT. Translation: CASSIRASAPDTQYF. The complete variable domain, with remaining parts taken from reference TRBV19 and TRBJ2-3, reads DGGITQSPKYLFRKEGQNVTLSCEQNLNHDAMYWYRQDPGQGLRLIYYSQIVNDFQKGDIAEGYSVSREKKESFPLTVTSAQKNPTAFYLCASSIRASAPDTQYFGPGTRLTVL.